This entry lists 23 T cell receptor beta chains sequenced from one sample in a study of cytomegalovirus exposure and HLA in healthy donors. PCR primers comprised 60 Vbeta and 13 Jbeta primers. The assay was immunoSEQ multiplex PCR, and TCRdb's table has in-frame clones only and misses some. The sample includes approximately 150,000 clones, 70% to 80% seen only once; the top ten take roughly 3.6%. Source material: PBMCs. The origin of the receptors is a human donor in good health.

This chain links TRBV10-1 with TRBJ1-1; D might be TRBD1 (5 bases). The CDR3 has 13 residues. V was pared by 11 bases and J by 1 base, with 14 bases between. Germline assignment: CDR1 WNHNN and CDR2 SYGVQD (reference sequence). CDR3 sequence: CAGTGPGNTEAFF. The CDR3 nucleotides read TGCGCCGGTACAGGACCGGGGAACACTGAAGCTTTCTTT.

The V call is TRBV19, the J call TRBJ1-4, with 11 bases aligning to TRBD1. Germline values: CDR1 LNHDA, CDR2 SQIVND (reference sequence). CDR3 length: 17 residues. The V and J ends lost 5 bases and 2 bases, in that order; junction bases with no gene match: 7. The CDR3 sequence is CASSPRDRGKTNEKLFF. The CDR3 DNA reads TGTGCCAGTAGTCCAAGGGACAGGGGGAAGACTAATGAAAAACTGTTTTTT.

The V call is TRBV7-2, the J call TRBJ1-1; 7 nucleotides line up with TRBD1. Unmatched junction bases numbered 12, after V lost 5 bases and J lost 0 bases. Germline CDR1 SGHTA, CDR2 FQGNSA. The CDR3 has 17 residues. CDR3 sequence: CASSTSDRVFMNTEAFF. The CDR3 bases are TGTGCCAGCAGCACAAGCGACAGGGTTTTCATGAACACTGAAGCTTTCTTT.

The chain uses TRBV4-1 and TRBJ1-4, with a tentative D call TRBD1 (6 bases). Germline V gene lookup returns CDR1 MGHRA and CDR2 YSYEKL. This CDR3 has 16 residues. Between the trimmed V and J ends, which lost 4 bases and 4 bases, there was a span of 16 bases. The CDR3 here is CASSPLGRGNNEKLFF. The CDR3, as DNA: TGCGCCAGCAGCCCGCTAGGAAGGGGGAATAATGAAAAACTGTTTTTT.

This chain joins TRBV6-5 and TRBJ2-3, with D perhaps matching TRBD2 (6 bases). Germline V gives CDR1 MNHEY, CDR2 SVGAGI. The CDR3 sequence is 10 residues long. Trimming pared 11 bases from V and 6 bases from J, leaving 9 bases between. CDR3 region: CAAGTDTQYF. The CDR3 nucleotides are TGTGCCGCGGGGACGGATACGCAGTATTTT.

The chain links TRBV9 to TRBJ2-1; 11 bases map to TRBD2. Germline trimming cut 4 bases from V and 3 bases from J; bases unmatched to any gene: 0. The CDR3 contains 14 residues. CDR1 SGDLS and CDR2 YYNGEE come from the germline V gene. The CDR3 spells CASSTSGSYNEQFF. DNA for the CDR3: TGTGCCAGCAGCACTAGCGGGAGCTACAATGAGCAGTTCTTC.

In this sample, this clone turned up a few times. CDR3 amino acids: CASSPPGSEYEQYF. For the CDR3, the DNA is TGTGCCAGCAGTCCACCGGGGTCGGAATACGAGCAGTACTTC. The rearrangement uses TRBV5-4 and TRBJ2-7, with TRBD2 as a possible D gene (5 bases). Germline V CDR1 and CDR2: SGHNT, YYREEE (reference sequence). The CDR3 is 14 residues long. Trimming took off 5 bases at V and 4 bases at J, with 16 bases between the two ends.

This chain joins TRBV5-1 and TRBJ2-1, with 8 bases that match TRBD2. The CDR3 extends over 15 amino acids. Germline V gene data show CDR1 as SGHRS and CDR2 as YFSETQ. J gave up 6 bases and V 1 base, and 6 bases lay outside the gene matches. The CDR3 bases are TGCGCCAGCAGCTTGCCAGCGGGGGCGATCAATGAGCAGTTCTTC. Encoded protein: CASSLPAGAINEQFF.

This rearrangement joins TRBV5-1 to TRBJ1-2, with D unclear. The V gene lost 4 bases and the J gene lost 3 bases, with 10 bases spanning the gap. Germline assignment: CDR1 SGHRS and CDR2 YFSETQ. The CDR3 runs 13 residues. The CDR3 coding sequence is TGCGCCAGCAGCCCGAATAGAGACTATGGCTACACCTTC. This gives the protein CASSPNRDYGYTF. The full variable domain, in which reference TRBV5-1 and TRBJ1-2 provide the parts outside the CDR3, is KAGVTQTPRYLIKTRGQQVTLSCSPISGHRSVSWYQQTPGQGLQFLFEYFSETQRNKGNFPGRFSGRQFSNSRSEMNVSTLELGDSALYLCASSPNRDYGYTFGSGTRLTVV.

This clone appeared a few times. V usage is TRBV7-9 and J usage is TRBJ1-3, with a weak D call TRBD1 (5 bases). The CDR3 contains 14 residues. Trimming pared 8 bases from V and 2 bases from J, leaving 13 bases between. Germline CDR1 is SEHNR and CDR2 is FQNEAQ (reference sequence). The CDR3 bases are TGTGCCAGCGTCGCCTCAGGGACTGGAAACACCATATATTTT. It specifies CASVASGTGNTIYF.

The chain employs TRBV5-1 and TRBJ1-2; D is unresolved. V lost 4 bases and J lost 3, with 22 bases in between. The CDR3 length is 17 residues. CDR1 and CDR2 from the germline V gene are SGHRS and YFSETQ. DNA of the CDR3: TGCGCCAGCAGCCTTGATTGGCAGGCCCACTTTTACTATGGCTACACCTTC. As protein: CASSLDWQAHFYYGYTF.

J is TRBJ1-5 and V is TRBV10-3; no reliable D call. V was cut by 5 bases and J by 4 bases, with 6 bases left in between. The length of the CDR3 is 12 residues. Germline loops: CDR1 ENHRY, CDR2 SYGVKD. CDR3 coding DNA: TGTGCCATCAGTCAACAAAATCAGCCCCAGCATTTT. It encodes CAISQQNQPQHF.

The chain links TRBV27 to TRBJ2-7; D may be TRBD2 (7 bases). CDR1 is MNHEY, CDR2 SMNVEV, per germline (reference sequence). There are 14 residues in the CDR3. V was cut by 5 bases and J by 8 bases, with 19 bases left in between. CDR3 loop: CASSLTGGGTKQYF. In DNA, the CDR3 is TGTGCCAGCAGTCTGACTGGCGGGGGCACGAAGCAGTACTTC.

This clone has a handful of counts. The genes are TRBV5-4 and TRBJ2-2, with D unresolved. V lost 1 base, J lost 4 bases, and 8 bases lay in between. The CDR3 runs to 14 residues. Germline V gives CDR1 SGHNT, CDR2 YYREEE (reference sequence). CDR3: CASSLFTGTGELFF. The DNA for the CDR3 is TGTGCCAGCAGCTTGTTTACCGGCACCGGGGAGCTGTTTTTT.

The V call is TRBV4-3, the J call TRBJ1-6, with TRBD1 identical over 7 bases. This CDR3 contains 16 residues. V gave up 0 bases and J gave up 10 bases; unmatched junction bases: 9. In germline, CDR1 is LGHNA, CDR2 YSLEER. CDR3 DNA sequence: TGCGCCAGCAGCCAAGATCCCTCCAGGGGGGCATCACCCCTCCACTTT. Encoded protein: CASSQDPSRGASPLHF.

The V call is TRBV10-3, the J call TRBJ2-7; 9 bases align to TRBD1. This CDR3 has 14 amino acids. V dropped 6 bases and J dropped 6; count of bases not matched to a gene: 9. Germline V gives CDR1 ENHRY, CDR2 SYGVKD. The CDR3 protein is CAIRPGQGNFEQYF. The CDR3, as DNA: TGTGCCATCAGACCGGGACAGGGTAATTTCGAGCAGTACTTC.

The chain employs TRBV7-9 and TRBJ2-2; D unresolved. The CDR3 sequence is 14 residues long. Trimming removed 2 bases from V and 4 bases from J, with 8 bases in between. The germline gives CDR1 SEHNR, CDR2 FQNEAQ (reference sequence). The CDR3 is CASSLSTRTGELFF. The CDR3 DNA reads TGTGCCAGCAGCTTAAGTACGCGCACCGGGGAGCTGTTTTTT.

The chain joins TRBV9 to TRBJ1-2; D is ambiguous. Trimming removed 0 bases at V and 4 bases at J, with 7 bases between. This CDR3 comprises 13 residues. Per germline, CDR1 SGDLS and CDR2 YYNGEE. CDR3 bases: TGTGCCAGCAGCGTAGGGGCCACCTATGGCTACACCTTC. Encoded protein: CASSVGATYGYTF.

As DNA, the CDR3 is TGTGCCAGCCGCCGTACAGGAAACAATCAGCCCCAGCATTTT. It codes for CASRRTGNNQPQHF. The chain employs TRBV28 and TRBJ1-5; tentatively, D is TRBD1 (5 bases). The CDR3 loop spans 14 amino acids. Looked up from germline, CDR1 is MDHEN and CDR2 is SYDVKM. V was pared by 8 bases and J by 3 bases, with 14 bases between.

This chain uses TRBV29-1 with TRBJ2-7, with D possibly TRBD2 on 5 matching bases. V lost 3 bases and J 4 bases, leaving 13 bases between the germline ends. CDR3 length: 13 residues. Germline V gene lookup returns CDR1 SQVTM and CDR2 ANQGSEA. The CDR3 DNA reads TGCAGCGTTGAGACTACCCTAAGGTACGAGCAGTACTTC. Its translation: CSVETTLRYEQYF.

The chain is built from TRBV28 and TRBJ1-5; D is uncertain. The CDR3 spans 15 residues. V was shortened by 3 bases and J by 0 bases, with 9 bases between the two germline ends. The germline CDR1 and CDR2 sequences are MDHEN and SYDVKM. For the CDR3, the DNA is TGTGCCAGCAGTTTTTCAGATTATAGCAATCAGCCCCAGCATTTT. Protein sequence: CASSFSDYSNQPQHF.

The V gene is TRBV6-5, the J gene TRBJ1-1, with D perhaps matching TRBD1 (6 bases). The CDR3 is made up of 13 amino acids. V lost 2 bases and J 3 bases, leaving 7 bases between the germline ends. Germline V gives CDR1 MNHEY, CDR2 SVGAGI. CDR3 nucleotides: TGTGCCAGCAGTTACCCAGGGGACACTGAAGCTTTCTTT. This codes for CASSYPGDTEAFF.

The V gene is TRBV9, the J gene TRBJ2-1; TRBD2 matches 8 bases. The CDR3 runs 15 residues. Germline V gene sequence: CDR1 SGDLS, CDR2 YYNGEE. V was clipped by 3 bases and J by 5 bases; unmatched bases: 7. CDR3 nucleotide sequence: TGTGCCAGCAGCGCGGACGGGGGGGCTAACAATGAGCAGTTCTTC. The encoded protein is CASSADGGANNEQFF. Filled out from reference TRBV9 and TRBJ2-1, the complete variable domain reads DSGVTQTPKHLITATGQRVTLRCSPRSGDLSVYWYQQSLDQGLQFLIQYYNGEERAKGNILERFSAQQFPDLHSELNLSSLELGDSALYFCASSADGGANNEQFFGPGTRLTVL.